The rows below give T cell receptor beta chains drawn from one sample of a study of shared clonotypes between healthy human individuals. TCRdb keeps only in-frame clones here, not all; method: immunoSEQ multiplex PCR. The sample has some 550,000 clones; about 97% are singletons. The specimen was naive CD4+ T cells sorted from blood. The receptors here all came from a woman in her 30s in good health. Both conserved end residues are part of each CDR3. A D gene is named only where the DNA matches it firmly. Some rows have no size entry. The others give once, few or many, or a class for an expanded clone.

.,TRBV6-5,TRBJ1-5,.,CASSYSDSSQPQHF
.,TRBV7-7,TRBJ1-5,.,CASSLDRNQPQHF
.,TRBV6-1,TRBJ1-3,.,CASSEYSGNTIYF
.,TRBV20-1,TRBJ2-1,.,CSAHRGGEQFF
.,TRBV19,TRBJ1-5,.,CASTPVRRDQPQHF
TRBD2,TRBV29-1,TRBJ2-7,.,CSGGTSGINLTYEQYF
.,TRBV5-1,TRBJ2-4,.,CASSLGRALLDIQYF
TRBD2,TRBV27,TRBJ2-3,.,CASGLAGVTDTQYF
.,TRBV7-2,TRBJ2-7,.,CASSLVGDEQYF
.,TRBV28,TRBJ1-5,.,CASSLGNQPQHF
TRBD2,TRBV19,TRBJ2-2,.,CASSRLAGATGELFF
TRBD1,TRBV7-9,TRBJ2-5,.,CASSFGQGQETQYF
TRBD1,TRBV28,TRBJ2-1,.,CASSYTTGQLYNEQFF
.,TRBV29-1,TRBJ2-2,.,CSVRPVRDTGELFF
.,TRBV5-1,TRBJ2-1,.,CASSFSQPSQSPEQFF
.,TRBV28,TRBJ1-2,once,CASSLTVSVTQPLWYGYTF
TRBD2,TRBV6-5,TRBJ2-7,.,CASSYQSGRGEQYF
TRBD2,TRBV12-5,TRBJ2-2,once,CASGLVQYGRYTGELFF
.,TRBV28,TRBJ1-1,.,CASSLYNRVKAFF
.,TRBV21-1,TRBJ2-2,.,CASSRDRSQNTGELFF
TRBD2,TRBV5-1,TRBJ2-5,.,CASSLATSGIGETQYF
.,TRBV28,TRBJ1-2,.,CASSLQGLYGYTF
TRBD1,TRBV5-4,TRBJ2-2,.,CASSRGQVVLTGELFF
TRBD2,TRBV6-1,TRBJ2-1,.,CASSVAGGPSEQFF
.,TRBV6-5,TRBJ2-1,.,CASSYGRAAGPNEQFF
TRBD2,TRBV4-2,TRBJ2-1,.,CASSHPGLAGGEQFF
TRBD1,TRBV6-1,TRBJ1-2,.,CASRQGAANYGYTF